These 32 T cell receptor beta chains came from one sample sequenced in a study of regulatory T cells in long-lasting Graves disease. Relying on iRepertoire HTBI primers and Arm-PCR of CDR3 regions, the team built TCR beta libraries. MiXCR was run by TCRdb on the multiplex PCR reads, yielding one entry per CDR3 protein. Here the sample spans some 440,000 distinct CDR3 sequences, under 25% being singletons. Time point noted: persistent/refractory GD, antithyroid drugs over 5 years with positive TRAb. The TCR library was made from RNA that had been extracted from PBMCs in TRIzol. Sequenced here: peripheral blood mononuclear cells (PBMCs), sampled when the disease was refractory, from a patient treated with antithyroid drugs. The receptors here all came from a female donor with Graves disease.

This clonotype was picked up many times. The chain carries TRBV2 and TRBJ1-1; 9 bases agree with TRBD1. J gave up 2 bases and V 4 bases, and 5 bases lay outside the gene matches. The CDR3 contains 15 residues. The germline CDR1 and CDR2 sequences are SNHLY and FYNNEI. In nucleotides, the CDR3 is TGTGCCAGCAGTGGTTGGGACAGGGAAAACACTGAAGCTTTCTTT. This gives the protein CASSGWDRENTEAFF.

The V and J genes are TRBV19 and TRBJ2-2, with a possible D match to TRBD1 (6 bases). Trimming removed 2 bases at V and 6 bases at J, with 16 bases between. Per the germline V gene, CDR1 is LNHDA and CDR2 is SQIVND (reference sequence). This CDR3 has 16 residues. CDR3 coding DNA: TGTGCCAGTAGTATAAGTCCCAGGGGCGTCGCCGGGGAGCTGTTTTTT. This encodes CASSISPRGVAGELFF.

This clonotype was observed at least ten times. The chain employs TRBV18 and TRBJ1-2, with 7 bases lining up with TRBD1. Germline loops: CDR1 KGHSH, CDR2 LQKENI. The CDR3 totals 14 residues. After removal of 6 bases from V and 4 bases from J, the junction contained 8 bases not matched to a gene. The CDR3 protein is CASSPDREVYGYTF. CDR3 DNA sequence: TGTGCCAGCTCCCCAGACAGGGAGGTCTATGGCTACACCTTC. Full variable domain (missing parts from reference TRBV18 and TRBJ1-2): NAGVMQNPRHLVRRRGQEARLRCSPMKGHSHVYWYRQLPEEGLKFMVYLQKENIIDESGMPKERFSAEFPKEGPSILRIQQVVRGDSAAYFCASSPDREVYGYTFGSGTRLTVV.

CDR3 sequence: CAISELGVGLDSADTQYF. The CDR3 DNA reads as TGTGCCATCAGTGAGTTGGGAGTCGGACTCGATTCAGCTGATACGCAGTATTTT. The rearrangement joins TRBV10-3 to TRBJ2-3; a weak D match, TRBD2 (5 bases). The V end lost 1 base, the J end lost 6 bases, and 23 bases lay between the germline ends. This CDR3 is built from 18 residues. The V gene's germline CDR1 is ENHRY and CDR2 SYGVKD.

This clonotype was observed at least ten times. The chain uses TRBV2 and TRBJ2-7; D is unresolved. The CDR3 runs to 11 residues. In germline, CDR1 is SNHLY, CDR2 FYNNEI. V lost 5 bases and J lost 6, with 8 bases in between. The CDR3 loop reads CASSLHAEQYF. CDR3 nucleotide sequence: TGTGCCAGCAGTCTTCATGCCGAGCAGTACTTC.

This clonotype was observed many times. The chain's CDR3 is CASSLMTEPEAFF. CDR3 bases: TGTGCCAGCAGCTTGATGACAGAGCCTGAAGCTTTCTTT. The chain combines TRBV5-5 with TRBJ1-1; a possible D gene is TRBD1 (5 bases). The CDR3 contains 13 residues. V was pared by 1 base and J by 6 bases, with 10 bases between. CDR1 SGHKS and CDR2 YYEKEE come from the germline V gene (reference sequence).

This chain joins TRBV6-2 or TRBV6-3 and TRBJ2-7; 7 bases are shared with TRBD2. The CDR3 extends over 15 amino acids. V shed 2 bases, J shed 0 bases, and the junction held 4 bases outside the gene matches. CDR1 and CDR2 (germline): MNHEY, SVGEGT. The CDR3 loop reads CASSYGGGDSYEQYF. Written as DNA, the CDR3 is TGTGCCAGCAGTTACGGGGGGGGGGACTCCTACGAGCAGTACTTC.

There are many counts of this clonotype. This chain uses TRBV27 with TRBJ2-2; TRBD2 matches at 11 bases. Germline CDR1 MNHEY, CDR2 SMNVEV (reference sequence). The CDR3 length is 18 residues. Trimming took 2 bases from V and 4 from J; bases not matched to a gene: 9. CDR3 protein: CASSLVTSGRSGTGELFF. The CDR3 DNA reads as TGTGCCAGCAGTTTAGTCACTAGCGGGAGATCGGGCACCGGGGAGCTGTTTTTT.

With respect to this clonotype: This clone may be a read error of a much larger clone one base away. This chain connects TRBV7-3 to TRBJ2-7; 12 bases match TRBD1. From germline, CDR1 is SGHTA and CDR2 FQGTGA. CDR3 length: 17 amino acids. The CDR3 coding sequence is TGTGCCGGCAGCTCGAACCGGGACAGGGGGCGCAGCTTAACCCAGTACTTC. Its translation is CAGSSNRDRGRSLTQYF.

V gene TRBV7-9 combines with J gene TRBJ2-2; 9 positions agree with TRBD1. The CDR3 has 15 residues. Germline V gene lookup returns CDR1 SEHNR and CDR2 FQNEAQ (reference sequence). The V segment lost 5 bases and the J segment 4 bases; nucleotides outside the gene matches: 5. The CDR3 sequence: CASSPWDRATGELFF. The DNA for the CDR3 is TGTGCCAGCAGCCCGTGGGACAGGGCCACCGGGGAGCTGTTTTTT. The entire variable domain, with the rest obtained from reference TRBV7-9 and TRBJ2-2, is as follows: DTGVSQNPRHKITKRGQNVTFRCDPISEHNRLYWYRQTLGQGPEFLTYFQNEAQLEKSRLLSDRFSAERPKGSFSTLEIQRTEQGDSAMYLCASSPWDRATGELFFGEGSRLTVL.

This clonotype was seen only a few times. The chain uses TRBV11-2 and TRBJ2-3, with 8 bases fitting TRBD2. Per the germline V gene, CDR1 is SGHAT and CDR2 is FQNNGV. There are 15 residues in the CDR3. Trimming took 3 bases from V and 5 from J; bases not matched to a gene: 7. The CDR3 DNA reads TGTGCCAGCAGCTTTCGGGGACTAGGGGGAGATACGCAGTATTTT. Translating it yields CASSFRGLGGDTQYF.

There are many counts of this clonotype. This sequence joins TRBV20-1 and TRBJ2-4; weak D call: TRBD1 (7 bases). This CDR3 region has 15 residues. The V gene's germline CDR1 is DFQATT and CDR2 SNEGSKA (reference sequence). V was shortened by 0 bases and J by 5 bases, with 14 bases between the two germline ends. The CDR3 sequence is CSARDVGGQQNIQYF. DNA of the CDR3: TGCAGTGCTAGAGATGTCGGGGGACAGCAAAACATTCAGTACTTC.

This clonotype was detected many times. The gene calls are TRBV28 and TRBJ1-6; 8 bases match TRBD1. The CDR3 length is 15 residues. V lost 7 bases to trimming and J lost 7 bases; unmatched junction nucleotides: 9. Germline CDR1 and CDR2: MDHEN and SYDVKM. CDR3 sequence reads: CASIQGDRNNSPLHF. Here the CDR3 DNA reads TGTGCCAGCATCCAGGGGGACAGGAACAATTCACCCCTCCACTTT.

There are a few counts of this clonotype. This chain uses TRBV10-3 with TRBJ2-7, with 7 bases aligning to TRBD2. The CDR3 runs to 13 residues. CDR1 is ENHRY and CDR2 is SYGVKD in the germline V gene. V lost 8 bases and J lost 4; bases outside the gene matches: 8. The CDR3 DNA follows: TGTGCCATCGAGCCTAGCGGAAGTTACGAGCAGTACTTC. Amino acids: CAIEPSGSYEQYF.

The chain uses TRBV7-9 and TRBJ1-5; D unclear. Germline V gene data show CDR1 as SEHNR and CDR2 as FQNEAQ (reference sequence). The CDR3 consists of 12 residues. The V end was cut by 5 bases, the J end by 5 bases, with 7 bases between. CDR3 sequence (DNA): TGTGCCAGCAGCCTCGAGTATCAGCCCCAGCATTTT. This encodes CASSLEYQPQHF.

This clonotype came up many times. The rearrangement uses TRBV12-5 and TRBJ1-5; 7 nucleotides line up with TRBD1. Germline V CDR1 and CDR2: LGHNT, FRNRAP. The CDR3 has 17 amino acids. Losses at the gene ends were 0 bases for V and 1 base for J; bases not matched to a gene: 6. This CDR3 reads CASGLVSPGQSNQPQHF. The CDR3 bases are TGTGCTAGTGGTTTGGTCTCCCCGGGACAGAGCAATCAGCCCCAGCATTTT.

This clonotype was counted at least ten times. The chain's CDR3 is CASSLLARPYKYF. The DNA for the CDR3 is TGTGCCAGCAGTCTACTTGCAAGGCCGTATAAGTACTTC. The chain joins TRBV28 to TRBJ2-7; D unresolved. V shed 5 bases and J shed 11 bases, with 19 bases lying between them. The germline V gene encodes CDR1 MDHEN and CDR2 SYDVKM. The CDR3 loop spans 13 amino acids.

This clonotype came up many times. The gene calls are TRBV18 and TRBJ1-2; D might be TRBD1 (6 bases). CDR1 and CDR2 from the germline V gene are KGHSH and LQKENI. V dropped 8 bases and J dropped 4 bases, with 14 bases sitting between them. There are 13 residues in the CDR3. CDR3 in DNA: TGTGCCAGCAGCCCCGGACAGACCTATGGCTACACCTTC. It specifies CASSPGQTYGYTF.

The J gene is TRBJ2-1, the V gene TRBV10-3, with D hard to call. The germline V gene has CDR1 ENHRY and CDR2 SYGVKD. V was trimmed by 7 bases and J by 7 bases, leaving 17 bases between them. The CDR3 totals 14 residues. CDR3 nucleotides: TGTGCCATCATGGACCCCCATACGAGGAATGAGCAGTTCTTC. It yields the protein CAIMDPHTRNEQFF.

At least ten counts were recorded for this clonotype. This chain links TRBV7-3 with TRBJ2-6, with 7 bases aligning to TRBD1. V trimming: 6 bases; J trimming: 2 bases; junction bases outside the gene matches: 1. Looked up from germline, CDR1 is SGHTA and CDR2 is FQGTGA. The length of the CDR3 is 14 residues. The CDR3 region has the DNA TGTGCCAGCAGTCAGGGGGCTGGGGCCAACGTCCTGACTTTC. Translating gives CASSQGAGANVLTF.

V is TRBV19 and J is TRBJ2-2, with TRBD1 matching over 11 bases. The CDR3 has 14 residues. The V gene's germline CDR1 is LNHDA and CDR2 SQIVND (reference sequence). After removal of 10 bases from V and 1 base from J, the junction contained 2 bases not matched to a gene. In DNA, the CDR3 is TGTGCCATGGACAGGGGGCTGAACACCGGGGAGCTGTTTTTT. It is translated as CAMDRGLNTGELFF.

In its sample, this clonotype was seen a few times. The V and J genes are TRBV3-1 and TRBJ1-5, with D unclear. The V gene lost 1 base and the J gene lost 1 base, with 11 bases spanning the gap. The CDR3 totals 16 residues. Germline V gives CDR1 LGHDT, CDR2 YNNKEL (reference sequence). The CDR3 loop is CASSQGTHSSNQPQHF. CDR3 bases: TGTGCCAGCAGCCAAGGGACCCATTCGAGCAATCAGCCCCAGCATTTT. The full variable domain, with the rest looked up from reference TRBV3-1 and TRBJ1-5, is DTAVSQTPKYLVTQMGNDKSIKCEQNLGHDTMYWYKQDSKKFLKIMFSYNNKELIINETVPNRFSPKSPDKAHLNLHINSLELGDSAVYFCASSQGTHSSNQPQHFGDGTRLSIL.

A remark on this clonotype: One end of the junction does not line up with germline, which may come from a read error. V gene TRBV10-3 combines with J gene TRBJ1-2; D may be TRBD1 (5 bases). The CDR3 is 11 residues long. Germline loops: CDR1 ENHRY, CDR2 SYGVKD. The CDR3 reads CATSWGDGYTF. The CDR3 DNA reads TGTGCCACCAGTTGGGGGGATGGCTACACCTTC.

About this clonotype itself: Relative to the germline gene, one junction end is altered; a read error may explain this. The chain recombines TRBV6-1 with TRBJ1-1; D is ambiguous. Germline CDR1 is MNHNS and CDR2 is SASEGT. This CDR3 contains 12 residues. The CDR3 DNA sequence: TGTGCCAGCAGCCTAGACCACACTGAAGCTTCCTTT. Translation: CASSLDHTEASF.

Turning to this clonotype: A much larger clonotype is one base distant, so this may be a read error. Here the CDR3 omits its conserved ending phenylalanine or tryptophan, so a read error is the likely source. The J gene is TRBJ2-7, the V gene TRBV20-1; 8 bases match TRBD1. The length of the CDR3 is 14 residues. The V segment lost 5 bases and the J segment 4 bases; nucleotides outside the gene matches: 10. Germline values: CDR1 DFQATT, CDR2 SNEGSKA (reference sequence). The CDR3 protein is CSASKLGQGYEQYL. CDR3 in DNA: TGCAGTGCTTCTAAACTAGGACAGGGATACGAGCAGTACTTA.

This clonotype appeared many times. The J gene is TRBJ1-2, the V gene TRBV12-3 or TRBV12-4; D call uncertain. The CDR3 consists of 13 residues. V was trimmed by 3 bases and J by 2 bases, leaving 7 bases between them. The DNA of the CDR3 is TGTGCCAGCAGTTTGATAGGAAACTATGGCTACACCTTC. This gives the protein CASSLIGNYGYTF.

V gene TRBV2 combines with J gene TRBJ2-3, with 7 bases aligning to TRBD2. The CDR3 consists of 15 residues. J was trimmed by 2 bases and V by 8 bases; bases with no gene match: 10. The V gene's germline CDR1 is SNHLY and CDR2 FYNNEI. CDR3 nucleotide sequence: TGTGCCAGCGCCCGGCGAGCGGGGAACACAGATACGCAGTATTTT. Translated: CASARRAGNTDTQYF. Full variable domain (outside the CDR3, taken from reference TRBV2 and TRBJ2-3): EPEVTQTPSHQVTQMGQEVILRCVPISNHLYFYWYRQILGQKVEFLVSFYNNEISEKSEIFDDQFSVERPDGSNFTLKIRSTKLEDSAMYFCASARRAGNTDTQYFGPGTRLTVL.

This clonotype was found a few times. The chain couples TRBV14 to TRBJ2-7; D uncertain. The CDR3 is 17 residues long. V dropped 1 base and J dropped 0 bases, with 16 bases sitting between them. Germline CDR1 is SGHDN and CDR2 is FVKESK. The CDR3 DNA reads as TGTGCCAGCAGCCAAGGCTTTTCCGGGCTTAGCTCCTACGAGCAGTACTTC. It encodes CASSQGFSGLSSYEQYF.

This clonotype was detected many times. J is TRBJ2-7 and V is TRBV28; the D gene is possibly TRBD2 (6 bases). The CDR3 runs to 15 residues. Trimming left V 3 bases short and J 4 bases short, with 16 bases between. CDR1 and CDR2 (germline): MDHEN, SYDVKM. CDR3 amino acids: CASSFGAGRGYEQYF. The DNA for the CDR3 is TGTGCCAGCAGTTTTGGGGCGGGACGGGGGTACGAGCAGTACTTC. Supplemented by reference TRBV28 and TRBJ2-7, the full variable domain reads DVKVTQSSRYLVKRTGEKVFLECVQDMDHENMFWYRQDPGLGLRLIYFSYDVKMKEKGDIPEGYSVSREKKERFSLILESASTNQTSMYLCASSFGAGRGYEQYFGPGTRLTVT.

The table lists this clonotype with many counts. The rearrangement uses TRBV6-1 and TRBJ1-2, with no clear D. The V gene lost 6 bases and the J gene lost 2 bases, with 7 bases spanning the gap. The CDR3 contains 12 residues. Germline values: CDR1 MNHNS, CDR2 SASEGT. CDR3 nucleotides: TGTGCCAGCAGCGGGAACAACTATGGCTACACCTTC. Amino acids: CASSGNNYGYTF.

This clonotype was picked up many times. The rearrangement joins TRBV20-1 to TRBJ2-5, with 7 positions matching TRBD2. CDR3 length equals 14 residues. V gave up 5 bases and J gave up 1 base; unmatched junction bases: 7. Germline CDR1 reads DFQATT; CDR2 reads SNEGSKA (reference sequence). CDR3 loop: CSAGKLAFQETQYF. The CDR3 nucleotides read TGCAGTGCTGGAAAACTAGCGTTCCAAGAGACCCAGTACTTC.

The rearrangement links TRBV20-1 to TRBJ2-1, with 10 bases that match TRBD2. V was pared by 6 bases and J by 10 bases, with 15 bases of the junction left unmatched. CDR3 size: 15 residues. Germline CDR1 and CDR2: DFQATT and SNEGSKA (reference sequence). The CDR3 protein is CSAPEPGLAKFEQFF. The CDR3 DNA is TGCAGTGCACCGGAGCCGGGACTAGCGAAGTTCGAGCAGTTCTTC.